This T cell receptor (beta chain) emerged from a study of T cell responses to AZD1222 COVID-19 vaccine. Study-wide results and caveats: Donors, mostly white British, included more females; clonal diversity was possibly underestimated. None of the repertoires were sampled until the peak T cell response had passed. AZD1222 recipients seropositive at baseline numbered only five to seven.

TCRdb's copy holds only in-frame clones and misses some; the assay was immunoSEQ multiplex PCR. The sample lists 180,000 or so clones; over 80% were seen once. There are 15 residues in the CDR3. The germline V gene has CDR1 SGHNT and CDR2 YENEEA. Deletions cut 4 bases from V and 2 bases from J, with 9 bases between. As to this clone: Its matching antigen is unknown.

The origin of this receptor is an adult who received the MenACWY meningococcal vaccine as a control. The sample consisted of peripheral blood, taken 28 days after the second dose of the MenACWY control vaccine. This chain links TRBV11-3 with TRBJ2-6; D unresolved. CDR3 sequence: CASSSSGAGANVLTF. The CDR3 nucleotides read TGTGCCAGCAGCTCATCTGGAGCTGGGGCCAACGTCCTGACTTTC.